This T cell receptor beta chain stems from a study of OX40 agonist ivuxolimab in advanced cancers. Overall study context: Treatment of patients was with ivuxolimab, an agonistic anti-OX40 (CD134) antibody.

The germline CDR1 and CDR2 sequences are GTSNPN and SVGIG (reference sequence). The CDR3 has 14 amino acids. With V trimmed by 5 bases and J by 5 bases, 8 bases remained unmatched. This table comes from immunoSEQ multiplex PCR, and its TCRdb copy is limited to in-frame clones, with some not included. The sample records tens of thousands of clones, 75% to 90% being singletons. The clonotype comes from an adult with an advanced solid tumor such as melanoma, head and neck, liver or kidney cancer. The J gene is TRBJ1-4, the V gene TRBV30; 7 bases line up with TRBD1. The sample consisted of CD4+ or CD8+ T cells sorted from blood, taken in a trial of the OX40 agonist ivuxolimab. The DNA of the CDR3 is TGTGCCTGGTCAGGGGGGCTGAGGAATGAAAAACTGTTTTTT. Its protein is CAWSGGLRNEKLFF.